Listed here are 10 T cell receptor beta chains from one sample, sequenced in a study of blood T cell repertoires in COVID-19. Some clones are missing from TCRdb's copy, which holds only in-frame ones; the method was immunoSEQ multiplex PCR. The sample includes under 300,000 clones, 83% of them seen just once. Sequenced: peripheral blood. The receptors shown here come from a human donor in a cohort sampled during active COVID-19.

V usage is TRBV29-1 and J usage is TRBJ2-5; no definite D call. With 3 bases removed from V and 3 bases from J, the gap between germline ends came to 5 bases. The CDR3 length is 11 residues. Germline-derived CDR1 and CDR2 are SQVTM and ANQGSEA. CDR3 amino acids: CSVDREETQYF. The CDR3 nucleotides are TGCAGCGTTGATCGGGAAGAGACCCAGTACTTC.

The chain is built from TRBV5-1 and TRBJ1-1; D not resolved. Per germline, CDR1 SGHRS and CDR2 YFSETQ. The CDR3 loop spans 14 amino acids. V lost 3 bases and J lost 0, with 9 bases in between. CDR3 amino acids: CASSSNYMNTEAFF. The CDR3 DNA reads as TGCGCCAGCAGCTCCAATTACATGAACACTGAAGCTTTCTTT.

This rearrangement joins TRBV28 to TRBJ1-2; TRBD1 matches 7 bases. Germline V gene sequence: CDR1 MDHEN, CDR2 SYDVKM. This CDR3 spans 16 amino acids. V trimming: 1 base; J trimming: 4 bases; junction bases outside the gene matches: 9. The CDR3 is CASSLFGQASPYGYTF. Here the CDR3 DNA reads TGTGCCAGCAGTTTATTCGGACAGGCCTCTCCCTATGGCTACACCTTC.

This chain uses TRBV6-5 with TRBJ2-1, with unresolved D. CDR1 and CDR2 from the germline V gene are MNHEY and SVGAGI. The CDR3 loop spans 15 amino acids. V was shortened by 0 bases and J by 5 bases, with 11 bases between the two germline ends. This CDR3 is CASSYSRPTHNEQFF. Here the CDR3 DNA reads TGTGCCAGCAGTTACTCGAGACCGACTCACAATGAGCAGTTCTTC.

V and J are TRBV28 and TRBJ2-7; 10 bases are a match to TRBD2. Germline V gives CDR1 MDHEN, CDR2 SYDVKM. V lost 5 bases to trimming and J lost 9 bases; unmatched junction nucleotides: 13. CDR3 length: 15 residues. CDR3 nucleotides: TGTGCCAGCAGTCCCCAACTAGCGGGGACCTTTTGGCAGTACTTC. The encoded protein is CASSPQLAGTFWQYF.

This chain uses TRBV19 with TRBJ2-7; D possibly corresponds to TRBD2 (6 bases). CDR1 and CDR2 from the germline V gene are LNHDA and SQIVND (reference sequence). V gave up 3 bases and J gave up 0 bases, with 12 bases separating them. This CDR3 comprises 15 residues. CDR3 residues: CASSIQAGSSYEQYF. The CDR3 DNA sequence: TGTGCCAGTAGTATTCAGGCGGGAAGCTCCTACGAGCAGTACTTC.

J is TRBJ2-7 and V is TRBV18; 8 positions agree with TRBD1. V gave up 3 bases and J gave up 3 bases; unmatched junction bases: 4. Germline V CDR1 and CDR2: KGHSH, LQKENI. CDR3 length: 14 residues. As DNA, the CDR3 is TGTGCCAGCTCACCGGGACAGGATTACTACGAGCAGTACTTC. It yields the protein CASSPGQDYYEQYF.

The count of this clone is one. The chain is built from TRBV18 and TRBJ2-2; TRBD2 might be the D (6 bases). Trimming took 0 bases from V and 2 from J, leaving 13 bases between them. The CDR3 length is 17 residues. Germline CDR1 reads KGHSH; CDR2 reads LQKENI. The CDR3 bases are TGTGCCAGCTCACCACCCGGGACTGGGGCCAACACCGGGGAGCTGTTTTTT. This codes for CASSPPGTGANTGELFF.

The chain is built from TRBV5-8 and TRBJ2-5; D remains ambiguous. The germline V gene has CDR1 SGHTS and CDR2 YDEGEE. With 7 bases removed from V and 4 bases from J, the gap between germline ends came to 26 bases. The CDR3 covers 17 residues. CDR3 residues: CASGSMPGPRSPETQYF. The DNA for the CDR3 is TGTGCCAGCGGCAGTATGCCGGGTCCGCGGAGCCCAGAGACCCAGTACTTC.

V is TRBV7-3 and J is TRBJ1-5; D gene unclear. The CDR3 is made up of 15 amino acids. The V and J ends lost 1 base and 0 bases respectively, with 7 bases between them. Germline V gene sequence: CDR1 SGHTA, CDR2 FQGTGA. CDR3 coding DNA: TGTGCCAGCAGCTTAAACGGTTATAGCAATCAGCCCCAGCATTTT. Its translation: CASSLNGYSNQPQHF.